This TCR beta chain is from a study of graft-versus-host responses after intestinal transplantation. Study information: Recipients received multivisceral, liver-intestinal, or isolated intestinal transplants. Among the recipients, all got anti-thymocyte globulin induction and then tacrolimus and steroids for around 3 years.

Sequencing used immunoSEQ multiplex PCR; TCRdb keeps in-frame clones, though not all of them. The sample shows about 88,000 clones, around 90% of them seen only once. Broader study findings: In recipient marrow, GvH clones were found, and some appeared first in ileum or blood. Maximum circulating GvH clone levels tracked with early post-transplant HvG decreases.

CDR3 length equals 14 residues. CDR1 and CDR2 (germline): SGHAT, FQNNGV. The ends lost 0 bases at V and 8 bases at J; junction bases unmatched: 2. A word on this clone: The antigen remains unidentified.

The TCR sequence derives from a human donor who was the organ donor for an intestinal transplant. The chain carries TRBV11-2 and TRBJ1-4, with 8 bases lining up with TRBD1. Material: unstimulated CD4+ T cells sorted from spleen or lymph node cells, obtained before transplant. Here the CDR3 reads CASSLDRGHEKLFF. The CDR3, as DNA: TGTGCCAGCAGCTTAGACAGGGGGCACGAAAAACTGTTTTTT.